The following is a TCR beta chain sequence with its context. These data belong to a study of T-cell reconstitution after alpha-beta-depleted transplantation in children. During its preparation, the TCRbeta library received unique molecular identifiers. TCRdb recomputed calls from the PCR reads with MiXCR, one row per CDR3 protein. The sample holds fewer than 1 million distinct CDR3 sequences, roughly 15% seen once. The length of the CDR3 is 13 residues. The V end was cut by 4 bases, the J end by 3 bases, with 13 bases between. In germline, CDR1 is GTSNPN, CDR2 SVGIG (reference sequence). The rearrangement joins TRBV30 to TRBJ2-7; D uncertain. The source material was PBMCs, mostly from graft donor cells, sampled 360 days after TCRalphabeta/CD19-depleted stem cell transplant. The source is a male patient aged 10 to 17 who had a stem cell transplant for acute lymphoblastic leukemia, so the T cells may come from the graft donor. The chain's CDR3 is CAWTVRPFYEQYF. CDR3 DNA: TGTGCCTGGACAGTAAGGCCCTTCTACGAGCAGTACTTC. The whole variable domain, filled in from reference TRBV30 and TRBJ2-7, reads SQTIHQWPATLVQPVGSPLSLECTVEGTSNPNLYWYRQAAGRGLQLLFYSVGIGQISSEVPQNLSASRPQDRQFILSSKKLLLSDSGFYLCAWTVRPFYEQYFGPGTRLTVT.